The clone carrying this T cell receptor beta chain has a count of ten or more. The source material, RNA transcripts, was used to amplify TCR beta CDR3 regions. Using the HTBI primer set, a first-round RT-PCR was run on the TCR CDR3. TCRdb called the multiplex PCR reads again in MiXCR, with one record for every CDR3 protein. This sample has 250,000 or so distinct CDR3 sequences, with approximately 14% found just once. With 3 bases removed from V and 2 bases from J, the gap between germline ends came to 14 bases. Looked up from germline, CDR1 is MDHEN and CDR2 is SYDVKM. The CDR3 contains 16 residues. The data belong to a study of T cells in Graves' hyperthyroidism and ophthalmopathy. Isolation of PBMCs was performed on 9.5 to 10 ml fresh peripheral blood.

Sequenced material: blood. This sequence was found in a woman aged 45-65 years with Graves' hyperthyroidism that later progressed to Graves' ophthalmopathy. V gene TRBV28 combines with J gene TRBJ1-5; no definite D call. The CDR3 loop reads CASSLLQVVGNQPQHF. CDR3 in DNA: TGTGCCAGCAGTTTGCTTCAGGTGGTGGGCAATCAGCCCCAGCATTTT.